Shown below are 3 T cell receptor beta chains from a single sample sequenced in a study of T cell repertoires in cytomegalovirus infection. TCRdb recomputed calls from the reads with MiXCR, one row per CDR3 protein. This table has 150,000 to 200,000 distinct CDR3 sequences, about a sixth appearing once. Input material: CD8+ T cells from PBMCs. The receptors here all came from a human donor in good health (CMV status not recorded). Some clones in this sample may be carry-over from other donors' samples.

This sequence joins TRBV19 and TRBJ1-6; D is unclear. The V and J ends lost 7 bases and 4 bases respectively, with 14 bases between them. Germline lookup yields CDR1 LNHDA and CDR2 SQIVND (reference sequence). This CDR3 is built from 15 residues. In DNA, the CDR3 is TGTGCCAGTAACGACCCCGACCGATATAATTCACCCCTCCACTTT. It encodes CASNDPDRYNSPLHF.

The sample holds a few counts of this clonotype. This sequence joins TRBV28 and TRBJ2-7; no reliable D call. The germline CDR1 and CDR2 sequences are MDHEN and SYDVKM. The CDR3 spans 12 residues. V dropped 6 bases and J dropped 4 bases, with 10 bases sitting between them. CDR3 in DNA: TGTGCCAGCAGCCCGACATTTTACGAGCAGTACTTC. Amino acids: CASSPTFYEQYF.

This clonotype has just a few counts. This chain uses TRBV7-9 with TRBJ2-7; weak D call: TRBD2 (7 bases). Trimming stripped 0 bases from V and 6 bases from J, with 15 bases between. Germline CDR1 and CDR2: SEHNR and FQNEAQ (reference sequence). This CDR3 contains 15 residues. This CDR3 is CASSLARGQTSEQYF. Here the CDR3 DNA reads TGTGCCAGCAGCTTAGCGCGGGGGCAGACCAGCGAGCAGTACTTC.